This T cell receptor beta chain was captured by sequencing in a study of T cells in Graves' hyperthyroidism and ophthalmopathy (dated by TCRdb to about 2019). Context from the whole study: Peripheral blood was sampled at the time of initial diagnosis, prior to any treatment. To identify distinguishing TCR V-J signatures, a discovery cohort of roughly 100 patients was used, comprising some 45 with Graves' ophthalmopathy and around 57 with stable Graves' hyperthyroidism. Prospective prediction of ophthalmopathy was tested in an independent validation cohort of about 19 hyperthyroidism patients and some 17 patients who later progressed to ophthalmopathy. For training and testing, the 100 patients in the discovery cohort were randomly divided in a 7:3 ratio. The study also compared thyroid tissue and blood T-cell repertoires from several Graves' hyperthyroidism patients. Once sampling was done, hyperthyroidism patients were given methimazole at a starting dose of 30 mg daily, whereas ophthalmopathy patients were given high-dose intravenous methylprednisolone. The paper describes TCR Vbeta CDR3 sequencing of around 130 peripheral blood samples, made up of around 41 ophthalmopathy patients, around 78 hyperthyroidism patients and approximately 17 progressor patients. What the work shows at the level of the full study, not this receptor alone: Blood samples also contained most of the expanded thyroid clonotypes (frequency above 0.001), which suggests that blood repertoires may reflect thyroid immune responses. In validation, the model predicted progression to ophthalmopathy a median of about 6.8 months before onset, with around 70% sensitivity and roughly 77% specificity. In cross-validation, a model built on a 13 V-J signature told ophthalmopathy apart from stable hyperthyroidism with 87.88% sensitivity and 81% to 82% specificity, and in testing the same model reached 80%/75%. No statistical method was used to set the sample size in advance, and investigators knew the group allocation.

Amplification of TCR beta CDR3 regions was carried out from RNA transcripts. A first-round RT-PCR of the TCR CDR3 used the HTBI primer set with the Qiagen OneStep RT-PCR kit. Libraries were constructed in a second round of multiplex PCR, after which size selection and purification were carried out. Sequencing of the libraries was done on an Illumina HiSeq2000 using paired-end 100 bp reads. For the original study's pipeline: Raw data were processed with SOAPnuke, discarding reads with adapters, uncalled bases, mean Phred below 15, or no exact constant-primer or identifier match. High-quality paired reads were merged using COPE v1.2.5, and each unique nucleotide sequence was defined as a clonotype. MiTCR v1.1 was used to align the clonotypes against IMGT TRBV, TRBD and TRBJ reference segments. The analysis was restricted to V-J combinations with a frequency above 0.0001, which together covered just over 98% of the repertoires. The TCS score was defined as F50 (clonal expansion) divided by E x V (chaos), with BLOSUM62-based TCRdist calculated between CDR3 peptides within each V-J. Welch's t-statistics and random forest reduced 500 to 550 V-J features to 13, which were used in a naive Bayes classifier (R e1071). TCRdb trimmed the raw reads at Q25, called clones with MiXCR and kept productive beta chains. When rows share a CDR3 protein, they turn into one entry using the most common DNA and genes. The V and J calls and clone size come from TCRdb's table, not from the authors' own analysis. This sample gives some 370,000 distinct CDR3 sequences in total; roughly 17% of them show up just once. Approximately 30% of the sample goes to the ten largest clones.

This clonotype was picked up many times. No cognate antigen has been identified for it. Per-base qualities were not stored, and no clone one base away is much larger. Hyperthyroidism patients were aged 18 to 65 years and newly diagnosed, with disease duration of less than 2 months. Patients with uncontrolled infections, other autoimmune diseases, pregnancy or lactation were excluded. Clinical symptoms, serum thyroxine and TRAb, thyroid ultrasound, and orbital computed tomography formed the basis for the diagnoses. For progressor patients, blood was drawn at the first diagnosis of hyperthyroidism, before any ophthalmopathy symptoms had appeared. PBMCs were separated from roughly 9.6 ml of fresh peripheral blood using Ficoll-Paque density gradient centrifugation. Progressor patients were initially diagnosed with Graves' hyperthyroidism and developed ophthalmopathy during follow-up. Total RNA was extracted using Trizol reagent, and RNA quality was assessed on an Agilent 2100 Bioanalyzer.

Trimming leaves V shorter by 4 bases and J shorter by 7 bases, with the junction holding 2 bases beyond the gene matches. Via the germline V gene, CDR1 is SNHLY and CDR2 FYNNEI. The CDR3 numbers 14 residues from cysteine through phenylalanine. Only the CDR3 region is kept as DNA, spanning 42 bases read in frame from base 1. The clonotype was recovered from a woman under 40 with Graves' hyperthyroidism that later progressed to Graves' ophthalmopathy. What was sequenced was blood. This sequence uses TRBV2 and TRBJ2-1; 12 central nucleotides agree with TRBD2. The DNA sequence is given as TGTGCCAGCAGTGGGACTAGCGGGATTAATGAGCAGTTCTTC. It codes for CASSGTSGINEQFF.